The rows below give T cell receptor beta chains drawn from one sample of a study of regulatory T cells in long-lasting Graves disease. TCRdb re-derived calls from the multiplex PCR reads in MiXCR, one entry per CDR3 protein. The sample has about 210,000 distinct CDR3 sequences, roughly 20% seen once. These records were also assigned to another study, of T cells in Graves' hyperthyroidism and ophthalmopathy.

The specimen comprised peripheral blood mononuclear cells (PBMCs), sampled at new diagnosis, from a patient treated with antithyroid drugs. Receptors originate from a young woman with Graves disease. CDR3s leave out the opening cysteine and the closing phenylalanine or tryptophan. The D gene is left open where the match is weak.

v_call d_call cdr3_aa
TRBV27 - VSTPSSPKNIQY
TRBV6-1 - ASSRSLPRGAWAF
TRBV28 - ASSQEFPSGEKLF
TRBV28 TRBD2 ASTQGLAYNEQF
TRBV20-1 TRBD2 SAALAGGPVEQY
TRBV28 TRBD1 ASSLLRAGGPPGYGYT
TRBV12-3/TRBV12-4 TRBD1 ASRIQGSGSYNEQF
TRBV11-2 TRBD1 ASSPGDRWLNETQY
TRBV6-1 - ASSIQGSGQPQH
TRBV14 - ASSRFNRDTGELF
TRBV20-1 - SAPHRTGQPQH
TRBV30 - AWGGDHLGQPQH
TRBV4-1 - ASSQDTQGPYEQY
TRBV13 - ASSPNMRGRGGELF
TRBV14 TRBD1 ASSLLLRQGGNYGYT
TRBV11-3 - ASSLAGMSDTQY
TRBV12-3/TRBV12-4 TRBD1 ASSPGGNEKLF
TRBV18 TRBD1 ASSRDSSNEKLF
TRBV24-1 - ATSDLGGYT
TRBV11-1 TRBD2 ASSPGLEEETQY
TRBV30 TRBD1 AWSDRAHGYT
TRBV6-2/TRBV6-3 - ASSSGNTQY
TRBV6-5 - ASSYSNSPEAF
TRBV12-3/TRBV12-4 - ASTRGTNQETQY
TRBV12-3/TRBV12-4 TRBD1 ASSHPPGTVGNTIY
TRBV20-1 - SAPGPYHNEQF
TRBV3-1 TRBD1 ASSQGDSRNTGELF
TRBV4-1 - ASSPGRRRISGNTIY
TRBV11-1 - ASSLAGIPGNEQF
TRBV6-1 - ASSTITGVRRTSSYEQY
TRBV28 - ASRPSGSSYEQY
TRBV7-9 - ASRATGTATGELF
TRBV12-3/TRBV12-4 TRBD2 ASSFWTSGQETQY
TRBV6-2/TRBV6-3 TRBD1 ASSNPGQGSEAF
TRBV20-1 TRBD1 SAREGAGGLTYEQY
TRBV2 - ASSLRGLRTDTQY
TRBV29-1 TRBD2 SLSASGGGDTQY
TRBV7-9 - ASSPRQRHGSEQY
TRBV12-3/TRBV12-4 - ASRISGRYEQY
TRBV28 TRBD2 ASWPGTSGAQY
TRBV12-3/TRBV12-4 - ASSSPDREGETQY
TRBV7-9 - ASSQEGAGINTEAF
TRBV11-2 - ASSPSGGGNQPQH